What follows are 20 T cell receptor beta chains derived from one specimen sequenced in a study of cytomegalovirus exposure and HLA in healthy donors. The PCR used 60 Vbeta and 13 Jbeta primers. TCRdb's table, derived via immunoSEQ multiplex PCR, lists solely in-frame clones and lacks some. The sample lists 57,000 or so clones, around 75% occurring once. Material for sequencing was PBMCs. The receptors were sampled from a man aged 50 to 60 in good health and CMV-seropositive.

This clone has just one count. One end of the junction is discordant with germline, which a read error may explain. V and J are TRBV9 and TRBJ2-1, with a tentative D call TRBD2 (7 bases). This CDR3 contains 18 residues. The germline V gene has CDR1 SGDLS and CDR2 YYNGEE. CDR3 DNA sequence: TGTGCCATCAGCGTAGGACCGGGGGGCATGAGCTCCTACAATGAGCAGTTCTTC. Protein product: CAISVGPGGMSSYNEQFF.

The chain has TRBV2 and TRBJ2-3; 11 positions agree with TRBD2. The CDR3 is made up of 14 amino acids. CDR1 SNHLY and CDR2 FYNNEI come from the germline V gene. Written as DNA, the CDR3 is TGTGCTAGCGGGGGGGCCTACGGCACAGATACGCAGTATTTT. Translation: CASGGAYGTDTQYF.

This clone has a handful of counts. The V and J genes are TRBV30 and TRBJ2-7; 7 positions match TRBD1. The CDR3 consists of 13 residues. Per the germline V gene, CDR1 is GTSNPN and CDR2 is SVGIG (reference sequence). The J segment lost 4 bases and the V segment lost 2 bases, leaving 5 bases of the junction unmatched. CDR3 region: CAWSSGQQYEQYF. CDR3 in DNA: TGTGCCTGGAGTTCGGGACAGCAATACGAGCAGTACTTC. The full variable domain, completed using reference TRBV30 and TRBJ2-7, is SQTIHQWPATLVQPVGSPLSLECTVEGTSNPNLYWYRQAAGRGLQLLFYSVGIGQISSEVPQNLSASRPQDRQFILSSKKLLLSDSGFYLCAWSSGQQYEQYFGPGTRLTVT.

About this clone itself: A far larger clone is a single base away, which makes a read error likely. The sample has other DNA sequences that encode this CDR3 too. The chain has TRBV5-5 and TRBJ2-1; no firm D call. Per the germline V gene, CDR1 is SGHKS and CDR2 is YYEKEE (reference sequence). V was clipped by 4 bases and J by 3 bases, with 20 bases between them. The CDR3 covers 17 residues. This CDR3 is CASSQDMIVLIYNEQFF. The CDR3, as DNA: TGTGCCAGCAGCCAAGATATGATCGTACTCATCTACAATGAGCAGTTCTTC.

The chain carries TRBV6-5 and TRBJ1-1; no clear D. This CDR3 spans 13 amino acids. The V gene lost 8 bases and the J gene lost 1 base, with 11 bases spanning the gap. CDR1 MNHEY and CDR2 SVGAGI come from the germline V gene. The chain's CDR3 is CASSPSGNTEAFF. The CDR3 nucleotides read TGTGCCAGCTCTCCGTCAGGGAACACTGAAGCTTTCTTT.

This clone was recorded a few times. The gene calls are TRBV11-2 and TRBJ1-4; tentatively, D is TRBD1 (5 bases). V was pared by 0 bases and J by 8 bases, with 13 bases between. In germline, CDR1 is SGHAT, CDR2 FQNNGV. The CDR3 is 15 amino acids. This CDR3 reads CASSLDGRVGEKLFF. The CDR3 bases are TGTGCCAGCAGCTTAGATGGCAGGGTTGGGGAAAAACTGTTTTTT.

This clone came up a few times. In DNA form, the CDR3 reads TGTGCCAGCAGCCTAAAGATGGCGGGAGCAACGCAGTATTTT. Translated: CASSLKMAGATQYF. The chain joins TRBV4-2 to TRBJ2-3; 7 nucleotides agree with TRBD2. Germline V gene data show CDR1 as LGHNA and CDR2 as YNFKEQ. The V segment lost 4 bases and the J segment 9 bases; nucleotides outside the gene matches: 10. This CDR3 has 14 residues.

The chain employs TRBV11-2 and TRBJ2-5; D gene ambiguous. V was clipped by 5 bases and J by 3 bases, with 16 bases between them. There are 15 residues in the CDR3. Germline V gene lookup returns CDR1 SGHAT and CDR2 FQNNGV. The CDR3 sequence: CASSPLSRGEETQYF. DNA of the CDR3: TGTGCCAGCAGCCCCCTCTCGCGAGGAGAAGAGACCCAGTACTTC.

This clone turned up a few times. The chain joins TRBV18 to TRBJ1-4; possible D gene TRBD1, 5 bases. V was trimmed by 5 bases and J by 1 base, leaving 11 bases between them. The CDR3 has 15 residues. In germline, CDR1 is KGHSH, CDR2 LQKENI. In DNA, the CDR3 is TGTGCCAGCTCAGATGCTCAGGGAACTAATGAAAAACTGTTTTTT. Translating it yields CASSDAQGTNEKLFF.

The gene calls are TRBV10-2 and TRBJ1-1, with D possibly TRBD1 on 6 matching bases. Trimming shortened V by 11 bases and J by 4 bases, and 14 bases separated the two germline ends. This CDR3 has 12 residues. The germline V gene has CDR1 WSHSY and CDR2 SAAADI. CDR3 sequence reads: CAVRGGGTEAFF. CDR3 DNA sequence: TGCGCCGTCAGAGGGGGTGGCACTGAAGCTTTCTTT.

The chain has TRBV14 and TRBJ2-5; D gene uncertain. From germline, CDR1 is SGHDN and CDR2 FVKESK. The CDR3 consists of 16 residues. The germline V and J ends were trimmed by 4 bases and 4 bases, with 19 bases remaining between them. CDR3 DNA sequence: TGTGCCAGCAGCCCAGGTCATCAGATCCCGGTAGAGACCCAGTACTTC. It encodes CASSPGHQIPVETQYF.

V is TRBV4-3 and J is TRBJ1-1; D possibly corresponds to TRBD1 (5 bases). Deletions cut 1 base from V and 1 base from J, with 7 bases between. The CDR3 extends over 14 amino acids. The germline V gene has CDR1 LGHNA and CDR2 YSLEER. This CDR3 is CASSQGQQNTEAFF. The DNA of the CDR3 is TGCGCCAGCAGCCAAGGACAGCAGAACACTGAAGCTTTCTTT.

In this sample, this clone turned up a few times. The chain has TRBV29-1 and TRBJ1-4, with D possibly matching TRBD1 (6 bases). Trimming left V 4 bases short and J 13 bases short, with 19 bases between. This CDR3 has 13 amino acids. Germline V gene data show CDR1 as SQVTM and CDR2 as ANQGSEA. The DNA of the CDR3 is TGCAGCGTTGCGGACAGTCGTCAAACGGTACTGTTTTTT. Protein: CSVADSRQTVLFF.

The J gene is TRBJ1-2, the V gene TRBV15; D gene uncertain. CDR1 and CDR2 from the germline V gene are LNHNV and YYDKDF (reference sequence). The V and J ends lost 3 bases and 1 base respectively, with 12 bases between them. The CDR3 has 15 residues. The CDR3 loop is CATSRRTFFNYGYTF. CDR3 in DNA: TGTGCCACCAGCAGGAGGACTTTTTTTAACTATGGCTACACCTTC.

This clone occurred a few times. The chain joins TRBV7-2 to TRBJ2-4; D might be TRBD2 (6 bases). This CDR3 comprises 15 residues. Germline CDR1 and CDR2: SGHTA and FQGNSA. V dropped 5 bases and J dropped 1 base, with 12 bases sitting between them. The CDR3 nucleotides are TGTGCCAGCAGCCAGCCTGGGGGGGCCAAAAACATTCAGTACTTC. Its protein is CASSQPGGAKNIQYF.

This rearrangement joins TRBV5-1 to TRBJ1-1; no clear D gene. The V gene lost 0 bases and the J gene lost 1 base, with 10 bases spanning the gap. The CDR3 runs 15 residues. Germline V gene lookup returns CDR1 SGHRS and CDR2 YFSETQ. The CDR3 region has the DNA TGCGCCAGCAGCTTGGCAGGAAATTGGAACACTGAAGCTTTCTTT. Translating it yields CASSLAGNWNTEAFF.

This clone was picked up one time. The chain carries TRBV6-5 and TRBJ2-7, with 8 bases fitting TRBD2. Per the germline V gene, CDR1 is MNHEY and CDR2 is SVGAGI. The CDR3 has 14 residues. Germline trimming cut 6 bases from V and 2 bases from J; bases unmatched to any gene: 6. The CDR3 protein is CASSTGRGAYEQYF. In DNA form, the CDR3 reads TGTGCCAGCAGCACCGGGCGGGGGGCCTACGAGCAGTACTTC.

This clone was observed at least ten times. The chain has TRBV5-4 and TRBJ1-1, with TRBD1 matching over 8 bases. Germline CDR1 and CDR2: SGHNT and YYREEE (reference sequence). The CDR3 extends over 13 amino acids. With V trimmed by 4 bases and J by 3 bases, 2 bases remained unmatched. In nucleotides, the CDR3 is TGTGCCAGCAGCACGGACAGGGACACTGAAGCTTTCTTT. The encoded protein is CASSTDRDTEAFF. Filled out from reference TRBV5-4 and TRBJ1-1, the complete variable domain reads ETGVTQSPTHLIKTRGQQVTLRCSSQSGHNTVSWYQQALGQGPQFIFQYYREEENGRGNFPPRFSGLQFPNYSSELNVNALELDDSALYLCASSTDRDTEAFFGQGTRLTVV.

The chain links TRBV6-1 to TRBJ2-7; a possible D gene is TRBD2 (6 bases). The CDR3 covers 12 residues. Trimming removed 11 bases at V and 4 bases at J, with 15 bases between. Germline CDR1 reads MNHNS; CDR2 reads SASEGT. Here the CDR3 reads CAGGTAYYEQYF. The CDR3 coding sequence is TGTGCCGGCGGGACGGCCTATTACGAGCAGTACTTC.

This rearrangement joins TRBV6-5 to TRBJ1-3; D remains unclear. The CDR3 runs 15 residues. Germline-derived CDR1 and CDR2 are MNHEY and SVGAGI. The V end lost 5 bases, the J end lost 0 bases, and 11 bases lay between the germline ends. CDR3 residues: CASSATVGSGNTIYF. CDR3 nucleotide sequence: TGTGCCAGCAGTGCTACAGTTGGCTCTGGAAACACCATATATTTT.